These 4 T cell receptor beta chains originate from one sample sequenced in a study of shared clonotypes between healthy human individuals. Produced via immunoSEQ multiplex PCR; TCRdb's table is partial and in-frame only. Of some 1,100,000 clones listed, approximately 80% are singletons. The sample comprised memory CD4+ T cells from PBMCs. Subset meaning: CD45RA-negative fraction. All receptors come from a young man in good health. Some clones in this sample may be carry-over from other donors' samples.

The chain couples TRBV28 to TRBJ1-2; 7 bases map to TRBD1. Looked up from germline, CDR1 is MDHEN and CDR2 is SYDVKM. With 5 bases clipped from V and 3 bases from J, the junction kept 18 bases outside the gene matches. The CDR3 is made up of 18 amino acids. The CDR3 DNA is TGTGCCAGCAGTCTCCCTAAGGTCCTTCAGGGACAGCACTATGGCTACACCTTC. This sequence encodes CASSLPKVLQGQHYGYTF.

The chain joins TRBV7-3 to TRBJ2-2, with 11 nucleotides matching TRBD1. The CDR3 contains 17 residues. Per the germline V gene, CDR1 is SGHTA and CDR2 is FQGTGA. V gave up 5 bases and J gave up 5 bases; unmatched junction bases: 10. The CDR3 nucleotides are TGTGCCAGCAGCCGCCGGGACAGGGGGTCTGGGACCGGGGAGCTGTTTTTT. Its protein product is CASSRRDRGSGTGELFF.

This sequence joins TRBV27 and TRBJ2-7, with 14 bases lining up with TRBD2. This CDR3 spans 15 amino acids. V lost 6 bases, J lost 7 bases, and 8 bases stayed unmatched. Germline assignment: CDR1 MNHEY and CDR2 SMNVEV (reference sequence). The CDR3 sequence is CASRKGLAGVQEQYF. The CDR3 coding sequence is TGTGCCAGCAGGAAGGGACTAGCGGGAGTCCAAGAGCAGTACTTC.

The gene calls are TRBV30 and TRBJ1-1; D may be TRBD1 (6 bases). Looked up from germline, CDR1 is GTSNPN and CDR2 is SVGIG (reference sequence). Trimming removed 4 bases from V and 0 bases from J, with 15 bases in between. CDR3 length: 15 amino acids. The CDR3: CAWKVRTELNTEAFF. The DNA for the CDR3 is TGTGCCTGGAAGGTCAGGACAGAGCTGAACACTGAAGCTTTCTTT.